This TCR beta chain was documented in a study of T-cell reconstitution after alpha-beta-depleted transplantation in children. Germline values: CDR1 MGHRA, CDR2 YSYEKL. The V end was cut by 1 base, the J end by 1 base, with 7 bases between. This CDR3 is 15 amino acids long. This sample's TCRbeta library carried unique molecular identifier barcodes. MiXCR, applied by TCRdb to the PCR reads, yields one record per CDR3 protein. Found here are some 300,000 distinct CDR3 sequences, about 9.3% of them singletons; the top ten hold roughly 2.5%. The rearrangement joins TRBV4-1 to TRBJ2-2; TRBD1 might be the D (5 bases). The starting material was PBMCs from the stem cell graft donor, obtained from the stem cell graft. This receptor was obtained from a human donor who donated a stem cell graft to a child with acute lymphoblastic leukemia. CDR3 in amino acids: CASSQVRGNTGELFF. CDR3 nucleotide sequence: TGCGCCAGCAGCCAAGTAAGGGGGAACACCGGGGAGCTGTTTTTT.